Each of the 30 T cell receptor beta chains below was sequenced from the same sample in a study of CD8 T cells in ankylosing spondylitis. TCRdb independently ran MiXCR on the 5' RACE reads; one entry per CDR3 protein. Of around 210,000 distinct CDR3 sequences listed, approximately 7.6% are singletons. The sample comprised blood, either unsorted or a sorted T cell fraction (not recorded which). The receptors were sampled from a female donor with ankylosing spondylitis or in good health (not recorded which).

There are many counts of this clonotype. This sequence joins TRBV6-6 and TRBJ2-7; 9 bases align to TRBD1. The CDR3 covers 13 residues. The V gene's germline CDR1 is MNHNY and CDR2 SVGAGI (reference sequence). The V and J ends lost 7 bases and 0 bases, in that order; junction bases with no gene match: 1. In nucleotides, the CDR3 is TGTGCCAGCACGACAGGGGGCTCCTACGAGCAGTACTTC. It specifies CASTTGGSYEQYF.

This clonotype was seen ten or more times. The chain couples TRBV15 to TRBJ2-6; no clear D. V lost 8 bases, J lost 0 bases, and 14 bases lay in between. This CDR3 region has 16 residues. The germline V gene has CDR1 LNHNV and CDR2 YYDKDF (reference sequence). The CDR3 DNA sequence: TGTGCCACCCGCGTCGATGGAAACTCTGGGGCCAACGTCCTGACTTTC. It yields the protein CATRVDGNSGANVLTF.

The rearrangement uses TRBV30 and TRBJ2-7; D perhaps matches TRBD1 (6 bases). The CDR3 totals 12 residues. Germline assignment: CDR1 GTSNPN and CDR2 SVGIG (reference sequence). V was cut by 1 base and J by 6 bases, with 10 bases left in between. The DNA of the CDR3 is TGTGCCTGGAGTGACAGGGTGGGCGAGCAGTACTTC. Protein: CAWSDRVGEQYF.

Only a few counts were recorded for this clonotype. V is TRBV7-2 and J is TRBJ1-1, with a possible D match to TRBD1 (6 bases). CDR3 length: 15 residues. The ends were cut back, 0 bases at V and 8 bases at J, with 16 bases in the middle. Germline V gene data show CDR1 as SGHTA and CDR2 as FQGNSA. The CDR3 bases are TGTGCCAGCAGCTTAGCTAGGGGGGGGCTCGAAGAAGCTTTCTTT. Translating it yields CASSLARGGLEEAFF.

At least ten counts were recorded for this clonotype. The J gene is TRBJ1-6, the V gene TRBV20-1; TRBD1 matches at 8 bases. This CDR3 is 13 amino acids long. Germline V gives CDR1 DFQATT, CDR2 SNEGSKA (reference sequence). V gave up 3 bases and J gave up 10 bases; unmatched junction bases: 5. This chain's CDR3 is CSARTGVVSPLHF. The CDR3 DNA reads TGCAGTGCTAGGACAGGGGTCGTCTCACCCCTCCACTTT.

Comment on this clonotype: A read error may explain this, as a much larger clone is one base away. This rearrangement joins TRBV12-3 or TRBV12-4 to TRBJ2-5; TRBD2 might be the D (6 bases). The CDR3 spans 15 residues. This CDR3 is CGSSAGRGLQETQYF. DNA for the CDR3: TGTGGCAGCAGTGCCGGGCGGGGCCTCCAAGAGACCCAGTACTTC.

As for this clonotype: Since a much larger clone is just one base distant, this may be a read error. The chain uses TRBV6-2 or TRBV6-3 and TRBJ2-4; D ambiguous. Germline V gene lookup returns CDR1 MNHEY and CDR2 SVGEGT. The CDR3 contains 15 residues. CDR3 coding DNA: TGTACCAGCAGCGACCAACTATTAGCCAAAAACATTCAGTACTTC. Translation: CTSSDQLLAKNIQYF.

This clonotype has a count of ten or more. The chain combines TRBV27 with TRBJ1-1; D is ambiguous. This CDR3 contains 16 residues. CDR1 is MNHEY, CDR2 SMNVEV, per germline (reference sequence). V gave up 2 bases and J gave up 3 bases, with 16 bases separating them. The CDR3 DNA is TGTGCCAGCAGTTTACGAGGAGGCAGAGGATACACTGAAGCTTTCTTT. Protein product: CASSLRGGRGYTEAFF.

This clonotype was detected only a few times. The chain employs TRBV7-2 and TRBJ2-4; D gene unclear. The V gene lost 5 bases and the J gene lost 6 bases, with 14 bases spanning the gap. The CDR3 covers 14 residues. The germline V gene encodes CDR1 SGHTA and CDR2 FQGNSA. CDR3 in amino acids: CASSLTGELNIQYF. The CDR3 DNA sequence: TGTGCCAGCAGCCTCACCGGAGAGCTAAACATTCAGTACTTC. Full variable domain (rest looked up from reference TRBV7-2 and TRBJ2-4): GAGVSQSPSNKVTEKGKDVELRCDPISGHTALYWYRQSLGQGLEFLIYFQGNSAPDKSGLPSDRFSAERTGGSVSTLTIQRTQQEDSAVYLCASSLTGELNIQYFGAGTRLSVL.

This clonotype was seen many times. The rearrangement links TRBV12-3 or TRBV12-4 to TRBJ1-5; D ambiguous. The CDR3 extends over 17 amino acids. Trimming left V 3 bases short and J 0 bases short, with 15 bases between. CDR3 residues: CASSLGKTGYSNQPQHF. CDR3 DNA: TGTGCCAGCAGTTTGGGAAAAACCGGCTATAGCAATCAGCCCCAGCATTTT.

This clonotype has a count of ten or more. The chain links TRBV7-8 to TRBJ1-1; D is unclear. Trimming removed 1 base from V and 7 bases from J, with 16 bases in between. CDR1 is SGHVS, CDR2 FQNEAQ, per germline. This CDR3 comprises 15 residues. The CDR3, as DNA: TGTGCCAGCAGCTTAGGTCCCACCAGTAGTTTTGAAGCTTTCTTT. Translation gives CASSLGPTSSFEAFF.

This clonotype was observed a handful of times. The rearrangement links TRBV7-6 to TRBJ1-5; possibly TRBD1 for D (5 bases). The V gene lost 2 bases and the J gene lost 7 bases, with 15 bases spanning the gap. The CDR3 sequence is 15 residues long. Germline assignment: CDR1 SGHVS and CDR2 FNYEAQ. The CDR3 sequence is CASSLNGQPGQPQHF. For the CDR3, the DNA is TGTGCCAGCAGCTTAAACGGACAACCTGGCCAGCCCCAGCATTTT. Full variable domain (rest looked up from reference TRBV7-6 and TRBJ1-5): GAGVSQSPRYKVTKRGQDVALRCDPISGHVSLYWYRQALGQGPEFLTYFNYEAQQDKSGLPNDRFSAERPEGSISTLTIQRTEQRDSAMYRCASSLNGQPGQPQHFGDGTRLSIL.

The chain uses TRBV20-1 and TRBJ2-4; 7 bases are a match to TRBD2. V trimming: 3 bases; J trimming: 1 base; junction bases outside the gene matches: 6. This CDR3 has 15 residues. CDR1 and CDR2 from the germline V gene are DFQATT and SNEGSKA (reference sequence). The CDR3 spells CSASSTSDAKNIQYF. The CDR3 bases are TGCAGTGCTAGTAGTACTAGCGATGCCAAAAACATTCAGTACTTC.

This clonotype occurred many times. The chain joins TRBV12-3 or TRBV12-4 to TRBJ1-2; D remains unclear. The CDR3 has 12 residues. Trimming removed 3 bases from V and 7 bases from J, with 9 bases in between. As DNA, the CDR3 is TGTGCCAGCAGTTTTCTCGGTGGTGGCTACACCTTC. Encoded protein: CASSFLGGGYTF.

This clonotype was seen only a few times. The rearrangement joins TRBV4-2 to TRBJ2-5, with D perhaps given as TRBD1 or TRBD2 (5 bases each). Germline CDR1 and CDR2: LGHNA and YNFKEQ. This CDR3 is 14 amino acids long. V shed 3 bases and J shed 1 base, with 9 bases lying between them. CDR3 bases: TGTGCCAGCAGCCAGAGGGGCCTCCAAGAGACCCAGTACTTC. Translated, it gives CASSQRGLQETQYF.

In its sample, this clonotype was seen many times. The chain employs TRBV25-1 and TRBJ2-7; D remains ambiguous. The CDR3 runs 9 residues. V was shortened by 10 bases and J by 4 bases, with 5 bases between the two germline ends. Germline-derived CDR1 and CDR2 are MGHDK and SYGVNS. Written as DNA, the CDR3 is TGTGCCACCCGTTACGAGCAGTACTTC. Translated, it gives CATRYEQYF.

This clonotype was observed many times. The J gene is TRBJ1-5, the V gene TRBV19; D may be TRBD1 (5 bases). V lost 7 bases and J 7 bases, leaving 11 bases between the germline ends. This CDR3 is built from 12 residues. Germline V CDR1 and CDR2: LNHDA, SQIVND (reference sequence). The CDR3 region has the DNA TGTGCCAGTATGGGAGGGGAGCAGCCCCAGCATTTT. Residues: CASMGGEQPQHF.

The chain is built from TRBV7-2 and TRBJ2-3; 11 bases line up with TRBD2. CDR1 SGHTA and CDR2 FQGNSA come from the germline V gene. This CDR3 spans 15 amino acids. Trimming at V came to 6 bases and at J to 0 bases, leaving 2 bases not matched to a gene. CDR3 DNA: TGTGCCAGCAGGATAGCGGGAGGGAGCACAGATACGCAGTATTTT. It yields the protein CASRIAGGSTDTQYF.

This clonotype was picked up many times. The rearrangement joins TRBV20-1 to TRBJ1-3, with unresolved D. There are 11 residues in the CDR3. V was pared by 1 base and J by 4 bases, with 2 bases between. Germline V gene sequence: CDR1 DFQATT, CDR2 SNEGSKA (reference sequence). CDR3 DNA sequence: TGCAGTGCTAGAGGGGGAAACACCATATATTTT. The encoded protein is CSARGGNTIYF.

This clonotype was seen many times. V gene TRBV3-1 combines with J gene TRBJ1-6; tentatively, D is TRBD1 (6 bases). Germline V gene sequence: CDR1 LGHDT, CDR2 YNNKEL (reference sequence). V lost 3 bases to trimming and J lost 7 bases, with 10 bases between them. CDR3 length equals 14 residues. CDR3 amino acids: CASSQGASNSPLHF. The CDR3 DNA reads TGTGCCAGCAGCCAGGGGGCTTCGAATTCACCCCTCCACTTT.

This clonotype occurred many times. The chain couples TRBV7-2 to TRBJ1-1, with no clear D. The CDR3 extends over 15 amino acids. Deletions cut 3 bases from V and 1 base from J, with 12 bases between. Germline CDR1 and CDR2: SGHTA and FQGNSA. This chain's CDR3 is CASSLIDPTNTEAFF. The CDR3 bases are TGTGCCAGCAGCTTGATAGACCCCACGAACACTGAAGCTTTCTTT. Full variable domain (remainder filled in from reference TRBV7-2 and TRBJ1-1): GAGVSQSPSNKVTEKGKDVELRCDPISGHTALYWYRQSLGQGLEFLIYFQGNSAPDKSGLPSDRFSAERTGGSVSTLTIQRTQQEDSAVYLCASSLIDPTNTEAFFGQGTRLTVV.

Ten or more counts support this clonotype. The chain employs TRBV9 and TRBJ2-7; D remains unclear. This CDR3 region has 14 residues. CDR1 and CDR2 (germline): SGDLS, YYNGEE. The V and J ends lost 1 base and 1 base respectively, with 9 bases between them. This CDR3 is CASSVTSDSYEQYF. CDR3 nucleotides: TGTGCCAGCAGCGTAACGTCCGATTCCTACGAGCAGTACTTC.

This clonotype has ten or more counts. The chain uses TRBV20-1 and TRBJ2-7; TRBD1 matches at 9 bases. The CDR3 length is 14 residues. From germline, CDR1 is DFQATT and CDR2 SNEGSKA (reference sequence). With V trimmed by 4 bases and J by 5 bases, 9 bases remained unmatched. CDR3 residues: CSAMGDRAEDEQYF. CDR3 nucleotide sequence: TGCAGTGCTATGGGGGACAGGGCGGAGGACGAGCAGTACTTC.

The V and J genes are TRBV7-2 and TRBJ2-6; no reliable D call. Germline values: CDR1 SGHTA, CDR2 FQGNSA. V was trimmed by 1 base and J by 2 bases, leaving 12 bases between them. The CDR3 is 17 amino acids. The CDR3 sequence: CASSLGRAEPGANVLTF. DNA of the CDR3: TGTGCCAGCAGCTTAGGAAGGGCGGAGCCTGGGGCCAACGTCCTGACTTTC.

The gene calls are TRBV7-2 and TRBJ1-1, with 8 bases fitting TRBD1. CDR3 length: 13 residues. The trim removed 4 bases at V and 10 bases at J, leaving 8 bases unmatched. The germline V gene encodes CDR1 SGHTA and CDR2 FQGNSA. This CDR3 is CASSSTGQGGAFF. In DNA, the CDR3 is TGTGCCAGCAGCTCGACTGGACAGGGTGGAGCTTTCTTT.

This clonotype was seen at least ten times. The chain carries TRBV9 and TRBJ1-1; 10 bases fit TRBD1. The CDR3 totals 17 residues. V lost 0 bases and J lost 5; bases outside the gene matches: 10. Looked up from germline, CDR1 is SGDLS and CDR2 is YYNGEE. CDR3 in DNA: TGTGCCAGCAGCGTAGCTAAGACAGGGGGCTTGGGGACTGAAGCTTTCTTT. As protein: CASSVAKTGGLGTEAFF. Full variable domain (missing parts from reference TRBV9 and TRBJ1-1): DSGVTQTPKHLITATGQRVTLRCSPRSGDLSVYWYQQSLDQGLQFLIQYYNGEERAKGNILERFSAQQFPDLHSELNLSSLELGDSALYFCASSVAKTGGLGTEAFFGQGTRLTVV.

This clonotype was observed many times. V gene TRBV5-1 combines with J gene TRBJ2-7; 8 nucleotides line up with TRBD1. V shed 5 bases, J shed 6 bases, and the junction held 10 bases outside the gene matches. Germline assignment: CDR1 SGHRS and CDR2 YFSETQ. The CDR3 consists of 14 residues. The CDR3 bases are TGCGCCAGCAGTTACGGACAGGGTATAGGCGAGCAGTACTTC. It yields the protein CASSYGQGIGEQYF.

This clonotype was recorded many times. CDR3 bases: TGTGCCAGCAGTTTTTCTTTGACCCAGTACTTC. Encoded protein: CASSFSLTQYF. The chain uses TRBV28 and TRBJ2-5; no firm D call. There are 11 residues in the CDR3. CDR1 MDHEN and CDR2 SYDVKM come from the germline V gene. Trimming shortened V by 3 bases and J by 7 bases, and 6 bases separated the two germline ends.

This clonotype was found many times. CDR3 nucleotides: TGCGCCAGCAGCCAAGCGGGGTCCTACGAGCAGTACTTC. As protein: CASSQAGSYEQYF. The rearrangement joins TRBV4-3 to TRBJ2-7; tentative D call: TRBD2 (5 bases). Germline V CDR1 and CDR2: LGHNA, YSLEER. V dropped 1 base and J dropped 1 base, with 5 bases sitting between them. This CDR3 comprises 13 residues.

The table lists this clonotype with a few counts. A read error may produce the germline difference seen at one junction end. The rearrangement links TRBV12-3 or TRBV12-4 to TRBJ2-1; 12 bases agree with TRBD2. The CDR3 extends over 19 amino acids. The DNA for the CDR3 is TGTGCCATCAGTTTCATTTTCGGCGGAGGACTAGCGGGATACAATGAGCAGTTCTTC. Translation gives CAISFIFGGGLAGYNEQFF.